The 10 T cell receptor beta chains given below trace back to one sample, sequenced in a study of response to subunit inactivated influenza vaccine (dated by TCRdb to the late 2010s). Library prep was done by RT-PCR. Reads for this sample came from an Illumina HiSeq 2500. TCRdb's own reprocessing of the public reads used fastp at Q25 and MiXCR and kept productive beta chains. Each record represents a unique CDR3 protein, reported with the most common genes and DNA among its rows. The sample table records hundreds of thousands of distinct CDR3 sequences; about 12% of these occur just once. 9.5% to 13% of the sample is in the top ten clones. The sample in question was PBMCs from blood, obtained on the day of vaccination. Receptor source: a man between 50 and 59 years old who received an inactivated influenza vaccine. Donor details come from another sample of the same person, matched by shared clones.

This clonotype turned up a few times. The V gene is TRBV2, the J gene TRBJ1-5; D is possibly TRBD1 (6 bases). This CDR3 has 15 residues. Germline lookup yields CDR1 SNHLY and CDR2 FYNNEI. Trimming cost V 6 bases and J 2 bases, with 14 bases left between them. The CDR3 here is CASSDLGGGNQPQHF. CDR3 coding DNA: TGTGCCAGCAGCGATCTCGGGGGCGGCAATCAGCCCCAGCATTTT.

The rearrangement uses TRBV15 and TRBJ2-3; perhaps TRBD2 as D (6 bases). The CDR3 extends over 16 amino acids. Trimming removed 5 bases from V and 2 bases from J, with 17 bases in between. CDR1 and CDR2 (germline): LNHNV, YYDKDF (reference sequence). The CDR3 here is CATSGLSTLATDTQYF. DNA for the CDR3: TGTGCCACCAGCGGACTATCTACGCTAGCCACAGATACGCAGTATTTT.

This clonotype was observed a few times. Here the CDR3 DNA reads TGCAGTGCTACGTCCGGGACAGGGGCGGACGAGCAGTACTTC. It translates to CSATSGTGADEQYF. J is TRBJ2-7 and V is TRBV20-1; 10 nucleotides match TRBD1. Germline V lookup: CDR1 DFQATT, CDR2 SNEGSKA (reference sequence). This CDR3 has 14 amino acids. The V segment lost 4 bases and the J segment 5 bases; nucleotides outside the gene matches: 8.

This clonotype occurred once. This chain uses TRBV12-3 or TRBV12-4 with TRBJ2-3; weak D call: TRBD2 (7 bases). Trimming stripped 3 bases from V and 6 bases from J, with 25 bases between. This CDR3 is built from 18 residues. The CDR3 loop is CASSLRPSESAGADTQYF. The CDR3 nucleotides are TGTGCCAGCAGTTTGCGTCCCAGTGAGTCCGCGGGGGCGGATACGCAGTATTTT.

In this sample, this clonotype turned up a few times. CDR3: CASSSRTSGRSGDTQYF. CDR3 coding DNA: TGCGCCAGCAGCTCGCGGACTAGCGGGAGAAGTGGGGATACGCAGTATTTT. The chain links TRBV5-1 to TRBJ2-3; the match to TRBD2 covers 13 bases. The CDR3 has 17 amino acids. Losses at the gene ends were 3 bases for V and 6 bases for J; bases not matched to a gene: 10. Germline CDR1 reads SGHRS; CDR2 reads YFSETQ.

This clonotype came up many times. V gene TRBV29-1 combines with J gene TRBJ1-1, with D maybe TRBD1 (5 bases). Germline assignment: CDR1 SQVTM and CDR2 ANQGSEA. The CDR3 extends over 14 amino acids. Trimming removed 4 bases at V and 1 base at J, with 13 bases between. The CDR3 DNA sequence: TGCAGCGTTGCTCCCTCGACAGCGAACACTGAAGCTTTCTTT. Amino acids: CSVAPSTANTEAFF.

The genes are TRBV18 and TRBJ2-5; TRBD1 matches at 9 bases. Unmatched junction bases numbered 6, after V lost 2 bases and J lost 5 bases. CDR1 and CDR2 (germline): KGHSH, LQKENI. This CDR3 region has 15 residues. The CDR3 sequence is CASSPRTGDMETQYF. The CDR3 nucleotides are TGTGCCAGCTCACCAAGGACAGGGGATATGGAGACCCAGTACTTC. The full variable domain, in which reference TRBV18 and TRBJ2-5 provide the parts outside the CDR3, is NAGVMQNPRHLVRRRGQEARLRCSPMKGHSHVYWYRQLPEEGLKFMVYLQKENIIDESGMPKERFSAEFPKEGPSILRIQQVVRGDSAAYFCASSPRTGDMETQYFGPGTRLLVL.

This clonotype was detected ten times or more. The CDR3 nucleotides read TGTGCCATCAGTGGCTCAGGGGCGGACACTGAAGCTTTCTTT. Translation: CAISGSGADTEAFF. V and J are TRBV10-3 and TRBJ1-1; the D gene is possibly TRBD1 (6 bases). V dropped 4 bases and J dropped 3 bases, with 12 bases sitting between them. The CDR3 loop spans 14 amino acids. CDR1 ENHRY and CDR2 SYGVKD come from the germline V gene.

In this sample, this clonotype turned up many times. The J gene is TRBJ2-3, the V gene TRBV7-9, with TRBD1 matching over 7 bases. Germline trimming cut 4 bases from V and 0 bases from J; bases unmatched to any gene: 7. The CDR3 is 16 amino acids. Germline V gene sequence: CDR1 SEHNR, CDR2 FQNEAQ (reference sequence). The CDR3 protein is CASSYLQGFSTDTQYF. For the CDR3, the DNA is TGTGCCAGCAGCTACTTACAGGGGTTCAGCACAGATACGCAGTATTTT.

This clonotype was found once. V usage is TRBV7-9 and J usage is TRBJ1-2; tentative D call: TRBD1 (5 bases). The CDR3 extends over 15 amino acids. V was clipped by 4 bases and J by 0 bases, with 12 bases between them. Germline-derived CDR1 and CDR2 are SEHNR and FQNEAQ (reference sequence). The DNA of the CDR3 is TGTGCCAGCAGCTCGTCCGGGACGGCTAACTATGGCTACACCTTC. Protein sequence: CASSSSGTANYGYTF.